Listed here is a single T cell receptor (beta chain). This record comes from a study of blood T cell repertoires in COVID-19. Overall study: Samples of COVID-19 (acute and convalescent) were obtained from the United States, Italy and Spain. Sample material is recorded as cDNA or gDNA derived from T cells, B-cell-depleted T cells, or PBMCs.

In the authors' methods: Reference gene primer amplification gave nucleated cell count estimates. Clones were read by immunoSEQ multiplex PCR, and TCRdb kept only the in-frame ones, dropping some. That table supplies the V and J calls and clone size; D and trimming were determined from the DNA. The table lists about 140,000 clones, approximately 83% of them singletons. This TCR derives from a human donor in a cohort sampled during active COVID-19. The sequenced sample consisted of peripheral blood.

This CDR3 reads CASSLVQPGVSNTDTQYF. The CDR3 bases are TGTGCCAGCAGCTTAGTCCAACCGGGAGTTTCCAACACAGATACGCAGTATTTT. The chain links TRBV11-2 to TRBJ2-3, with D perhaps matching TRBD2 (6 bases). Germline V gives CDR1 SGHAT, CDR2 FQNNGV. The CDR3 contains 18 residues. V dropped 1 base and J dropped 2 bases, with 19 bases sitting between them.